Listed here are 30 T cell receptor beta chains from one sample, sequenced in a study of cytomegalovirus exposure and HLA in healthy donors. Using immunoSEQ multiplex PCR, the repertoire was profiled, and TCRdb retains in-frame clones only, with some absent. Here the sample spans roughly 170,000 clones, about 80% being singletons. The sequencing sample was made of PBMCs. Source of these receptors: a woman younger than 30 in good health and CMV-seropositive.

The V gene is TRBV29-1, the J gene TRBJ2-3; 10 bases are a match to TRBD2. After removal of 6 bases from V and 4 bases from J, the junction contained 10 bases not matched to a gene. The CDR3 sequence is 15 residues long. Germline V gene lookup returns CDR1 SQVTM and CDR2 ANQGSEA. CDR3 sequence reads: CSVAWTSGKPDTQYF. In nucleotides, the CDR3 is TGCAGCGTCGCCTGGACTAGCGGAAAACCAGATACGCAGTATTTT.

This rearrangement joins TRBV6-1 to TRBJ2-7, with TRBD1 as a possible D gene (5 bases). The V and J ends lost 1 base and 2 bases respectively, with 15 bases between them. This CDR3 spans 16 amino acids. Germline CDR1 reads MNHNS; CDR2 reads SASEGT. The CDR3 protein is CASSEGFWQDTYEQYF. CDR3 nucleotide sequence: TGTGCCAGCAGTGAAGGCTTTTGGCAGGACACCTACGAGCAGTACTTC.

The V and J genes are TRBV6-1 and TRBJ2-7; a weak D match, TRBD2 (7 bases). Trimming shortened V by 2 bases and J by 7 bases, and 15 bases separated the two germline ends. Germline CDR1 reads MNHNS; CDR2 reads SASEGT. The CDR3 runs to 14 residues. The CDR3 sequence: CASSELLQGGEQYF. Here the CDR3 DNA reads TGTGCCAGCAGTGAATTGCTACAGGGAGGGGAGCAGTACTTC.

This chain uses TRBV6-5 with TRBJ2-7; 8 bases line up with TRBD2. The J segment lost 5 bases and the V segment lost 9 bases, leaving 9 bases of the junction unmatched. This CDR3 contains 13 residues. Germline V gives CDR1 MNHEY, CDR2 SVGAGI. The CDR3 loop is CASSLRGAHEQYF. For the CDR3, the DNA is TGTGCCAGTTCCCTGCGGGGGGCCCACGAGCAGTACTTC.

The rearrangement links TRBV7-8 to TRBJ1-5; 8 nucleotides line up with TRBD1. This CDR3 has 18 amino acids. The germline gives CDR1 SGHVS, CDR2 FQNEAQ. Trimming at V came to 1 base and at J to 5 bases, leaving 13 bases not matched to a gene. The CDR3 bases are TGTGCCAGCAGCTTAGGAACAATGGACAGGGTTATCGATCAGCCCCAGCATTTT. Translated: CASSLGTMDRVIDQPQHF.

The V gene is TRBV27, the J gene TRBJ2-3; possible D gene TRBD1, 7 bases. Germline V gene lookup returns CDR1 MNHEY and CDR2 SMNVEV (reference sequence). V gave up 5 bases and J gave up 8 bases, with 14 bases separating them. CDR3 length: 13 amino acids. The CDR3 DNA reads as TGTGCCAGCAGTCCTGACAGGGAGGTTACGCAGTATTTT. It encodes CASSPDREVTQYF.

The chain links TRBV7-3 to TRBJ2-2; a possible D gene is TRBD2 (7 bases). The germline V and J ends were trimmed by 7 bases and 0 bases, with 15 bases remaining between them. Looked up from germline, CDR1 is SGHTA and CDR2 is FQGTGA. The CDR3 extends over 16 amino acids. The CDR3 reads CASKVAGAPNTGELFF. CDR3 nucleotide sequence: TGTGCCAGCAAAGTGGCGGGGGCCCCGAACACCGGGGAGCTGTTTTTT.

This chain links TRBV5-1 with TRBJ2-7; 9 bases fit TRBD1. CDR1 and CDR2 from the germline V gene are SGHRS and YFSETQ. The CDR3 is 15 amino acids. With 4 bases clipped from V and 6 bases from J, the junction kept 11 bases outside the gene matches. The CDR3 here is CASSPTGTGSPEQYF. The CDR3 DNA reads TGCGCCAGCAGCCCAACCGGGACAGGGTCCCCCGAGCAGTACTTC.

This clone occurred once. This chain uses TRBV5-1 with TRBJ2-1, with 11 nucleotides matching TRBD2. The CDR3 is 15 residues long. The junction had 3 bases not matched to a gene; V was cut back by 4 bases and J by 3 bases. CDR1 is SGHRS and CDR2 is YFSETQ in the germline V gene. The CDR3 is CASSPGLAGYNEQFF. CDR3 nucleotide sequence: TGCGCCAGCAGCCCTGGACTAGCGGGCTACAATGAGCAGTTCTTC.

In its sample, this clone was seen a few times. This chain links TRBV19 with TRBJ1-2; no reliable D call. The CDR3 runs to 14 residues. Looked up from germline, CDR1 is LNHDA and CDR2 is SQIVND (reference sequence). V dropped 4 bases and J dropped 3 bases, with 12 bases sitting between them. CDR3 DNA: TGTGCCAGTAGTACCTTTCCCGACTACTATGGCTACACCTTC. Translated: CASSTFPDYYGYTF.

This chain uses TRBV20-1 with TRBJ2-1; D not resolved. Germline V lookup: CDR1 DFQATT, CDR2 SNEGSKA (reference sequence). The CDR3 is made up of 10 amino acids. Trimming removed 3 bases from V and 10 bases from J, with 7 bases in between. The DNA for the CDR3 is TGCAGTGCTAGTGGCCCGGAGCAGTTCTTC. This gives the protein CSASGPEQFF.

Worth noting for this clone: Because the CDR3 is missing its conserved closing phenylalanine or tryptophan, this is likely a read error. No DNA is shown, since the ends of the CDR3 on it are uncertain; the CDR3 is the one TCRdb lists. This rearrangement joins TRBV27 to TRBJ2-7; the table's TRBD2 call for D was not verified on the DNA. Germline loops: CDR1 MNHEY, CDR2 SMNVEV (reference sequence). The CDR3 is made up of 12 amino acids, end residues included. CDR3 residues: CASSSPGFTREA.

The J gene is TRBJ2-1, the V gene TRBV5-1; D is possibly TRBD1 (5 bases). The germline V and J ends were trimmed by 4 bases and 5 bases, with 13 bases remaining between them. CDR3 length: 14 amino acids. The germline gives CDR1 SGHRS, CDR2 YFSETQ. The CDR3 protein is CASSKDRVDNEQFF. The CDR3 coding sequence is TGCGCCAGCAGCAAAGACAGAGTGGACAATGAGCAGTTCTTC.

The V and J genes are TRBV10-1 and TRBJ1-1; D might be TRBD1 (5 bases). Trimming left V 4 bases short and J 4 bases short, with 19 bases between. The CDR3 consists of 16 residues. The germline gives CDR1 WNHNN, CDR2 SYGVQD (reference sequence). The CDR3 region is CASSGQRGGDGTEAFF. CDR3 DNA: TGCGCCAGCAGTGGCCAAAGGGGCGGTGACGGCACTGAAGCTTTCTTT.

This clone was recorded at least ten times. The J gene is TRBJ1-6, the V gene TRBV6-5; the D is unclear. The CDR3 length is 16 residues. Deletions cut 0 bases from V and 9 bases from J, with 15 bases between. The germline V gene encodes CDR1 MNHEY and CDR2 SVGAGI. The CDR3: CASSYSSLVGGSPLHF. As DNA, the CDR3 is TGTGCCAGCAGTTACTCGTCTCTGGTCGGAGGTTCACCCCTCCACTTT.

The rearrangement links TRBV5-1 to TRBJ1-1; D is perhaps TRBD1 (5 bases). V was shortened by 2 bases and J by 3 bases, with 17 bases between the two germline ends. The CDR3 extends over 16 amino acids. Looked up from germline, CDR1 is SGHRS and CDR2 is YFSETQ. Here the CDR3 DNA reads TGCGCCAGCAGCTTAAAGTCCTCCAGGGCGGACACTGAAGCTTTCTTT. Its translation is CASSLKSSRADTEAFF.

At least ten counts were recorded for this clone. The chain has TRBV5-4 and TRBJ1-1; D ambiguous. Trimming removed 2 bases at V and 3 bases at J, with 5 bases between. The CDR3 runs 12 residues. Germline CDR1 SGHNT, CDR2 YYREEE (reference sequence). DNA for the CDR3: TGTGCCAGCAGCTTCGGGGACACTGAAGCTTTCTTT. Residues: CASSFGDTEAFF. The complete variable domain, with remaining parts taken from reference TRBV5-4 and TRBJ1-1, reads ETGVTQSPTHLIKTRGQQVTLRCSSQSGHNTVSWYQQALGQGPQFIFQYYREEENGRGNFPPRFSGLQFPNYSSELNVNALELDDSALYLCASSFGDTEAFFGQGTRLTVV.

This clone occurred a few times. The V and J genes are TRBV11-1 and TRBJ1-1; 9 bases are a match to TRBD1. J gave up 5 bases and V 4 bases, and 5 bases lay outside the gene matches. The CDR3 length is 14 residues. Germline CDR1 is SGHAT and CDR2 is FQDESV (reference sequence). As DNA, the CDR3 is TGTGCCAGCAGCTCACAGGGGGCAGATACTGAAGCTTTCTTT. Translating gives CASSSQGADTEAFF.

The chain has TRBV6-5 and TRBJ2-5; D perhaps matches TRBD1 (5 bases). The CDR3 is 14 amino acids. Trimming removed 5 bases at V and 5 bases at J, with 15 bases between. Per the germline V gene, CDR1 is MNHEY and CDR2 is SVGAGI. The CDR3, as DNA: TGTGCCAGCAGTCAAACGACAGCCCGTGAGACCCAGTACTTC. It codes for CASSQTTARETQYF.

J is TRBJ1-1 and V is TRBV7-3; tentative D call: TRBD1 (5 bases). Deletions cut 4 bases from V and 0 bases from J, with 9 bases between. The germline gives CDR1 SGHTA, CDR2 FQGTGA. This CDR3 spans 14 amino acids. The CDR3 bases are TGTGCCAGCAGCTCAGGGTCAATGAACACTGAAGCTTTCTTT. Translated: CASSSGSMNTEAFF.

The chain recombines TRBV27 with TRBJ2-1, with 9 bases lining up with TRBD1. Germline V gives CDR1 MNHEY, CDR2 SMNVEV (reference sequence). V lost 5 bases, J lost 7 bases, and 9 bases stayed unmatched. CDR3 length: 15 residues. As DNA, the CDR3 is TGTGCCAGCAGTCTCCGGGACAGGGAGGGGAATGAGCAGTTCTTC. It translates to CASSLRDREGNEQFF.

The CDR3 region is CASSLAEGALQHF. CDR3 in DNA: TGTGCCAGCAGCTTAGCCGAAGGGGCGCTCCAGCATTTT. The chain combines TRBV7-8 with TRBJ1-5; tentatively, D is TRBD1 (5 bases). V was pared by 0 bases and J by 12 bases, with 12 bases between. The germline V gene encodes CDR1 SGHVS and CDR2 FQNEAQ. CDR3 length: 13 amino acids. The variable domain in full, completed from reference TRBV7-8 and TRBJ1-5, reads GAGVSQSPRYKVAKRGQDVALRCDPISGHVSLFWYQQALGQGPEFLTYFQNEAQLDKSGLPSDRFFAERPEGSVSTLKIQRTQQEDSAVYLCASSLAEGALQHFGDGTRLSIL.

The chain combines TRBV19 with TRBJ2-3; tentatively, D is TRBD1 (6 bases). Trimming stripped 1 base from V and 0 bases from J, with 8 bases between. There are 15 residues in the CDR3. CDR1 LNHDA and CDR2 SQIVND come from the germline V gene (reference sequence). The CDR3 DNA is TGTGCCAGTAGTATAGGACAGGTTAGCACAGATACGCAGTATTTT. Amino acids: CASSIGQVSTDTQYF. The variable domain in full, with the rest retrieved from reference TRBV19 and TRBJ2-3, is DGGITQSPKYLFRKEGQNVTLSCEQNLNHDAMYWYRQDPGQGLRLIYYSQIVNDFQKGDIAEGYSVSREKKESFPLTVTSAQKNPTAFYLCASSIGQVSTDTQYFGPGTRLTVL.

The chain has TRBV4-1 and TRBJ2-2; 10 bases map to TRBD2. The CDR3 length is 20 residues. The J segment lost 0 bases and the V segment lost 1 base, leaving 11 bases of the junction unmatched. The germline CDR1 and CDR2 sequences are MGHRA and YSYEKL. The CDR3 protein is CASSQGGLAAFLSNTGELFF. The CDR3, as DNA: TGCGCCAGCAGCCAAGGTGGACTAGCGGCCTTCCTGTCGAACACCGGGGAGCTGTTTTTT.

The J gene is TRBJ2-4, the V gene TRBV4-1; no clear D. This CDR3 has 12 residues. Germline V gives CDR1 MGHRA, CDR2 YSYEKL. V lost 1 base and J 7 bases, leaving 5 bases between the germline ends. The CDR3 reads CASSQGRNIQYF. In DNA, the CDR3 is TGCGCCAGCAGCCAAGGGCGGAACATTCAGTACTTC.

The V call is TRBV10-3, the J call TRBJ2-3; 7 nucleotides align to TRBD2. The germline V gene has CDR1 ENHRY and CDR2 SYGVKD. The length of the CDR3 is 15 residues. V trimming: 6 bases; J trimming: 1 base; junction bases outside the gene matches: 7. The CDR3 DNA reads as TGTGCCATCAGATCGGGGGGACTCGGCACAGATACGCAGTATTTT. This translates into CAIRSGGLGTDTQYF.

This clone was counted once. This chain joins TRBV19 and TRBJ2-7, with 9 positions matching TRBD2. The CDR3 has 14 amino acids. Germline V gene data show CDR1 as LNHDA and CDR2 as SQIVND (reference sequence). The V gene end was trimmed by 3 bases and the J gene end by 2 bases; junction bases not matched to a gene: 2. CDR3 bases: TGTGCCAGTAGTATTAGCGGGGGAGCCTACGAGCAGTACTTC. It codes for CASSISGGAYEQYF. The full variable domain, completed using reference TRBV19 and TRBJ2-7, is DGGITQSPKYLFRKEGQNVTLSCEQNLNHDAMYWYRQDPGQGLRLIYYSQIVNDFQKGDIAEGYSVSREKKESFPLTVTSAQKNPTAFYLCASSISGGAYEQYFGPGTRLTVT.

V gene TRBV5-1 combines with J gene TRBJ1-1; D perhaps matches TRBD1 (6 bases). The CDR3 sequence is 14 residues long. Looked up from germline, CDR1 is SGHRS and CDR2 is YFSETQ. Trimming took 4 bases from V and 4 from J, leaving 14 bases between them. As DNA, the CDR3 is TGCGCCAGCAGCCTACCGGGACAACTCACTGAAGCTTTCTTT. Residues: CASSLPGQLTEAFF.

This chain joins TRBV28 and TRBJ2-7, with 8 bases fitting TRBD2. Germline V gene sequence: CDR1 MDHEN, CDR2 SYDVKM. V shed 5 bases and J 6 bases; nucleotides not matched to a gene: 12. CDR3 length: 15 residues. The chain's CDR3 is CASSPSGGVKSEQYF. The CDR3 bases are TGTGCCAGCAGTCCTTCGGGGGGGGTTAAGAGCGAGCAGTACTTC. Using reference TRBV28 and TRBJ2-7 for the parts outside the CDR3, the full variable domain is DVKVTQSSRYLVKRTGEKVFLECVQDMDHENMFWYRQDPGLGLRLIYFSYDVKMKEKGDIPEGYSVSREKKERFSLILESASTNQTSMYLCASSPSGGVKSEQYFGPGTRLTVT.

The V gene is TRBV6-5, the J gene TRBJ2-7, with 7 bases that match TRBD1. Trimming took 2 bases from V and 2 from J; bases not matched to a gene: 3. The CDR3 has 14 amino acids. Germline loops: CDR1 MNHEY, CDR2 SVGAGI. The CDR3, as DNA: TGTGCCAGCAGTTACGGGACAGCAACCTACGAGCAGTACTTC. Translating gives CASSYGTATYEQYF.